The entry below describes one T cell receptor beta chain. Its antigen remains unidentified. The data were obtained in a study of cytomegalovirus exposure and HLA in healthy donors. With V trimmed by 5 bases and J by 7 bases, 4 bases remained unmatched. The CDR3 length is 13 residues. The germline gives CDR1 KGHSH, CDR2 LQKENI. The PCR had 60 Vbeta and 13 Jbeta primers. Measured with immunoSEQ multiplex PCR; TCRdb has only the in-frame clones, and not every one. The repertoire includes about 150,000 clones, roughly 87% of them detected once, and around 6.2% sits in the top ten. Overall study results and limits: Associated with HLA alleles at 0.05 false discovery rate in a later analysis were fewer than 20,000 TCR beta sequences. Reportedly, cytomegalovirus status was diagnosed with high sensitivity and specificity. Earlier analysis yielded a pattern in which most TCR beta V segments were productive about 87% or about 30% of the time.

The rearrangement links TRBV18 to TRBJ2-7; 11 nucleotides match TRBD1. This sequence originates from a young man in good health and CMV-seropositive. Sequenced material: PBMCs. CDR3 sequence reads: CASSSDRGLEQYF. The CDR3 DNA reads TGTGCCAGCTCATCGGACAGGGGGCTTGAGCAGTACTTC.